The 10 T cell receptor beta chains below were found in one sample sequenced in a study of PD-1 blockade in classical Hodgkin lymphoma. The protocol was immunoSEQ multiplex PCR, while the TCRdb copy is restricted to in-frame clones and leaves out a portion. This sample has more than 25,000 clones; 65% to 90% occur once, and the top ten carry about 2.4%. Brentuximab vedotin exposure varied, and every patient relapsed after autologous stem cell transplantation. CD4+ T cells were purified from thawed PBMCs by negative selection. The sequences come from CD4+ T cells from blood, collected at baseline. The receptors shown here come from a human donor with classical Hodgkin lymphoma.

The gene calls are TRBV30 and TRBJ2-3; tentatively, D is TRBD1 (5 bases). The germline gives CDR1 GTSNPN, CDR2 SVGIG (reference sequence). Trimming shortened V by 2 bases and J by 4 bases, and 13 bases separated the two germline ends. The CDR3 length is 14 residues. Here the CDR3 reads CAWSTGVKADTQYF. CDR3 coding DNA: TGTGCCTGGAGTACAGGTGTAAAGGCAGATACGCAGTATTTT.

The genes are TRBV28 and TRBJ2-3, with 11 bases lining up with TRBD2. The CDR3 sequence is 15 residues long. Germline assignment: CDR1 MDHEN and CDR2 SYDVKM. The V segment lost 3 bases and the J segment 5 bases; nucleotides outside the gene matches: 4. CDR3 region: CASSFRLAGGDTQYF. CDR3 in DNA: TGTGCCAGCAGTTTCCGCCTAGCGGGAGGAGATACGCAGTATTTT.

The V and J genes are TRBV18 and TRBJ1-1, with 7 bases fitting TRBD1. Trimming cost V 2 bases and J 0 bases; bases outside gene matches: 0. This CDR3 has 14 residues. Germline-derived CDR1 and CDR2 are KGHSH and LQKENI. CDR3 in DNA: TGTGCCAGCTCACCAGGGACAGTGAACACTGAAGCTTTCTTT. This codes for CASSPGTVNTEAFF.

The chain joins TRBV4-1 to TRBJ2-1; D could derive from TRBD1 or TRBD2 (5 bases each). Germline V gene data show CDR1 as MGHRA and CDR2 as YSYEKL. The CDR3 is 17 residues long. Trimming took off 2 bases at V and 3 bases at J, with 17 bases between the two ends. CDR3 bases: TGCGCCAGCAGCCAAACCCATGGGGGAATGGGCTACAATGAGCAGTTCTTC. Its protein is CASSQTHGGMGYNEQFF.

The CDR3 loop is CASSYSRQGTQPQHF. The CDR3 DNA follows: TGTGCCAGCAGTTACTCACGACAGGGGACGCAGCCCCAGCATTTT. The rearrangement joins TRBV6-5 to TRBJ1-5; 8 bases match TRBD1. In germline, CDR1 is MNHEY, CDR2 SVGAGI. The CDR3 runs 15 residues. After removal of 0 bases from V and 7 bases from J, the junction contained 5 bases not matched to a gene.

CDR3 DNA: TGTGCCAGCAGTCTCGAGGGGATTCCCTACGAGCAGTACTTC. This translates into CASSLEGIPYEQYF. This sequence joins TRBV28 and TRBJ2-5; TRBD1 or TRBD2 may be the D gene (5 bases each). TRBJ2-7 explains the end of the DNA better; the J call may be wrong. Germline assignment: CDR1 MDHEN and CDR2 SYDVKM. CDR3 size: 14 residues.

This clone was recorded only once. V and J are TRBV7-8 and TRBJ1-5; 7 nucleotides align to TRBD1. Trimming removed 5 bases from V and 4 bases from J; junction bases left unmatched: 8. Germline CDR1 and CDR2: SGHVS and FQNEAQ. The CDR3 is 15 amino acids. The CDR3 coding sequence is TGTGCCAGCAGCCCCGGAGGGACAGAGAATCAGCCCCAGCATTTT. Its translation: CASSPGGTENQPQHF.

V is TRBV5-1 and J is TRBJ2-7; TRBD2 agrees at 8 bases. CDR1 and CDR2 from the germline V gene are SGHRS and YFSETQ. There are 18 residues in the CDR3. V shed 1 base and J 4 bases; nucleotides not matched to a gene: 16. The CDR3: CASSLLAGTTLYLYEQYF. The CDR3 DNA reads TGCGCCAGCAGCTTGTTAGCGGGAACCACCCTCTACCTGTACGAGCAGTACTTC.

CDR3 DNA: TGTGCCAGCAGCTTGGGGGCCAGACAAAATGAAAAACTGTTTTTT. Translation: CASSLGARQNEKLFF. The V and J genes are TRBV5-8 and TRBJ1-4; D is uncertain. Germline lookup yields CDR1 SGHTS and CDR2 YDEGEE. Trimming removed 0 bases at V and 5 bases at J, with 11 bases between. This CDR3 has 15 residues. Using reference TRBV5-8 and TRBJ1-4 for the parts outside the CDR3, the full variable domain is EAGVTQSPTHLIKTRGQQATLRCSPISGHTSVYWYQQALGLGLQFLLWYDEGEERNRGNFPPRFSGRQFPNYSSELNVNALELEDSALYLCASSLGARQNEKLFFGSGTQLSVL.

J is TRBJ2-1 and V is TRBV29-1, with 8 bases matching TRBD1. V lost 6 bases to trimming and J lost 1 base; unmatched junction nucleotides: 8. Germline values: CDR1 SQVTM, CDR2 ANQGSEA. The CDR3 length is 15 residues. The CDR3: CSVSGGKNSYNEQFF. The CDR3 DNA is TGCAGCGTATCAGGGGGCAAGAATTCCTACAATGAGCAGTTCTTC.